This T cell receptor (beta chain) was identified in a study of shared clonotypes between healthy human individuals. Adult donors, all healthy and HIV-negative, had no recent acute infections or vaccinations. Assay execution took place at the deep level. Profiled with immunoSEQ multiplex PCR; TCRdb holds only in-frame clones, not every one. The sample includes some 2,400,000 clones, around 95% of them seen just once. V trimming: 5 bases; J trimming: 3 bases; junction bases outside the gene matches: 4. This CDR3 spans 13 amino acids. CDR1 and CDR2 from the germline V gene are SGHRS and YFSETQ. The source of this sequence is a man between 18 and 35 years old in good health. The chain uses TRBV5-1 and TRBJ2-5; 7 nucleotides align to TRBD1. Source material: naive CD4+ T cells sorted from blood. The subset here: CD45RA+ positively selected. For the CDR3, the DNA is TGCGCCAGCAGTAAGGACAGGAAAGAGACCCAGTACTTC. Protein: CASSKDRKETQYF. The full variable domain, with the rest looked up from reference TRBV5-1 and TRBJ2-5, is KAGVTQTPRYLIKTRGQQVTLSCSPISGHRSVSWYQQTPGQGLQFLFEYFSETQRNKGNFPGRFSGRQFSNSRSEMNVSTLELGDSALYLCASSKDRKETQYFGPGTRLLVL.